The 16 T cell receptor beta chains listed next were all sequenced from one sample in a study of blood T cells in healthy people across ages. PCR was performed a second time for 7 to 11 cycles using a sample-barcoded 5' primer and a J-beta primer mix. TCRdb redid the calling of the 5' RACE reads with MiXCR, one entry per CDR3 protein. This table holds under 750,000 distinct CDR3 sequences, around 48% found once. Sequencing input: blood. Source of these receptors: an elderly man in good health.

J is TRBJ2-1 and V is TRBV7-9, with TRBD2 matching 11 bases. The junction had 2 bases not matched to a gene; V was cut back by 2 bases and J by 5 bases. Germline-derived CDR1 and CDR2 are SEHNR and FQNEAQ (reference sequence). There are 15 residues in the CDR3. CDR3 nucleotide sequence: TGTGCCAGCAGCTTAATGGGACTAGCGGACAATGAGCAGTTCTTC. Amino acids: CASSLMGLADNEQFF. The full variable domain, its missing parts supplied by reference TRBV7-9 and TRBJ2-1, is DTGVSQNPRHKITKRGQNVTFRCDPISEHNRLYWYRQTLGQGPEFLTYFQNEAQLEKSRLLSDRFSAERPKGSFSTLEIQRTEQGDSAMYLCASSLMGLADNEQFFGPGTRLTVL.

The V and J genes are TRBV4-2 and TRBJ2-1, with 10 bases lining up with TRBD2. With 0 bases clipped from V and 14 bases from J, the junction kept 13 bases outside the gene matches. CDR3 length: 16 residues. Germline CDR1 and CDR2: LGHNA and YNFKEQ. CDR3 sequence: CASSQDGSGGAFNKFF. Here the CDR3 DNA reads TGTGCCAGCAGCCAAGATGGGAGCGGGGGGGCCTTCAATAAGTTCTTC.

The J gene is TRBJ1-3, the V gene TRBV7-9; D is possibly TRBD1 (5 bases). The V end was cut by 5 bases, the J end by 7 bases, with 18 bases between. This CDR3 has 15 amino acids. Germline V gene data show CDR1 as SEHNR and CDR2 as FQNEAQ (reference sequence). The CDR3 spells CASSHPGGLWNTIYF. The CDR3 coding sequence is TGTGCCAGCAGCCACCCCGGGGGGTTATGGAACACCATATATTTT. Supplemented by reference TRBV7-9 and TRBJ1-3, the full variable domain reads DTGVSQNPRHKITKRGQNVTFRCDPISEHNRLYWYRQTLGQGPEFLTYFQNEAQLEKSRLLSDRFSAERPKGSFSTLEIQRTEQGDSAMYLCASSHPGGLWNTIYFGEGSWLTVV.

The CDR3: CASSQAGGYDEQFF. CDR3 coding DNA: TGCGCCAGCAGCCAAGCTGGGGGGTACGATGAGCAGTTCTTC. The V and J genes are TRBV4-3 and TRBJ2-1, with TRBD2 as a possible D gene (6 bases). V lost 1 base, J lost 8 bases, and 12 bases lay in between. Germline values: CDR1 LGHNA, CDR2 YSLEER. The CDR3 sequence is 14 residues long.

The chain has TRBV12-3 or TRBV12-4 and TRBJ2-7; 8 bases fit TRBD2. The assigned J gene may be wrong: the sequence end matches TRBJ2-5 better. CDR3 length: 14 amino acids. CDR3 residues: CASRRSGAEETQYF. The CDR3 DNA is TGTGCCAGCAGACGTAGCGGGGCTGAAGAGACCCAGTACTTC.

This clonotype occurred a few times. V usage is TRBV20-1 and J usage is TRBJ2-5, with TRBD2 as a possible D gene (5 bases). The J call may be in error: the DNA end matches TRBJ2-7 better. The CDR3 contains 14 residues. Germline assignment: CDR1 DFQATT and CDR2 SNEGSKA (reference sequence). CDR3 protein: CSARVPAGPYEQYF. The CDR3 DNA reads as TGCAGTGCTAGAGTACCCGCGGGCCCCTACGAGCAGTACTTC.

This clonotype was observed a few times. CDR3 DNA sequence: TGCAGTGCTAGTTTGGGACTTATGTACGAGCAGTACTTC. Its translation: CSASLGLMYEQYF. The chain is built from TRBV20-1 and TRBJ2-7, with D tentatively TRBD2 (6 bases). Per the germline V gene, CDR1 is DFQATT and CDR2 is SNEGSKA (reference sequence). Trimming removed 3 bases at V and 4 bases at J, with 13 bases between. The CDR3 loop spans 13 amino acids.

The J gene is TRBJ1-4, the V gene TRBV19; 10 nucleotides agree with TRBD1. With 6 bases clipped from V and 8 bases from J, the junction kept 15 bases outside the gene matches. CDR3 length: 17 residues. In germline, CDR1 is LNHDA, CDR2 SQIVND (reference sequence). CDR3 amino acids: CASRGTEPGQGNEKLFF. CDR3 nucleotides: TGTGCCAGTAGGGGAACCGAACCGGGACAGGGGAACGAAAAACTGTTTTTT.

The sample holds a few counts of this clonotype. The V call is TRBV7-2, the J call TRBJ2-5; perhaps TRBD1 as D (7 bases). The germline CDR1 and CDR2 sequences are SGHTA and FQGNSA. V was trimmed by 7 bases and J by 5 bases, leaving 20 bases between them. This CDR3 has 15 amino acids. CDR3 nucleotides: TGTGCCAGCACGACACAGCCTGCAGGGGGGGAGACCCAGTACTTC. Amino acid sequence: CASTTQPAGGETQYF.

The chain combines TRBV9 with TRBJ2-3; D is unclear. The germline gives CDR1 SGDLS, CDR2 YYNGEE. V was clipped by 0 bases and J by 2 bases, with 10 bases between them. CDR3 length: 15 amino acids. CDR3 DNA: TGTGCCAGCAGCGTAGGCCCAGAGCCCACAGATACGCAGTATTTT. Translated, it gives CASSVGPEPTDTQYF. The full variable domain, rest sourced from reference TRBV9 and TRBJ2-3, is DSGVTQTPKHLITATGQRVTLRCSPRSGDLSVYWYQQSLDQGLQFLIQYYNGEERAKGNILERFSAQQFPDLHSELNLSSLELGDSALYFCASSVGPEPTDTQYFGPGTRLTVL.

This clonotype was recorded many times. V and J are TRBV7-2 and TRBJ2-7, with D tentatively TRBD2 (5 bases). Trimming pared 1 base from V and 6 bases from J, leaving 19 bases between. The CDR3 spans 16 residues. Germline V gene data show CDR1 as SGHTA and CDR2 as FQGNSA. The CDR3 DNA follows: TGTGCCAGCAGCTTAGATAGTACCGGACTGTCGCGCGAGCAGTACTTC. Its protein is CASSLDSTGLSREQYF.

This chain connects TRBV4-3 to TRBJ2-1; 9 bases align to TRBD2. This CDR3 has 16 amino acids. V lost 0 bases, J lost 5 bases, and 5 bases stayed unmatched. Germline V gives CDR1 LGHNA, CDR2 YSLEER. CDR3 protein: CASSQEQTSGHNEQFF. For the CDR3, the DNA is TGCGCCAGCAGCCAAGAACAGACTAGCGGACACAATGAGCAGTTCTTC.

For the CDR3, the DNA is TGCAGTGCCCATCTCGGCTCGGGGTACAATGAGCAGTTCTTC. The encoded protein is CSAHLGSGYNEQFF. The V and J genes are TRBV20-1 and TRBJ2-1; TRBD2 is a possible D gene (5 bases). The CDR3 has 14 residues. Looked up from germline, CDR1 is DFQATT and CDR2 is SNEGSKA (reference sequence). V lost 6 bases to trimming and J lost 4 bases, with 16 bases between them.

The CDR3 nucleotides read TGTGCCAGCAGACTCCCGACAGGTGTTTTGAAGCAGTACTTC. Protein: CASRLPTGVLKQYF. This chain joins TRBV21-1 and TRBJ2-1; the table's TRBD1 call for D was not verified on the DNA. Gene TRBJ2-7 matches the end of the DNA better, so the J call may be wrong. TRBV21-1 represents a pseudogene. There are 14 residues in the CDR3.

This clonotype was detected a few times. The rearrangement uses TRBV4-3 and TRBJ2-3; D perhaps matches TRBD2 (6 bases). Germline V gene sequence: CDR1 LGHNA, CDR2 YSLEER. Trimming took off 1 base at V and 6 bases at J, with 14 bases between the two ends. The CDR3 is made up of 15 amino acids. DNA of the CDR3: TGCGCCAGCAGCCAAGTAAGGTCGGGGGTGGATACGCAGTATTTT. As protein: CASSQVRSGVDTQYF.

Worth noting for this clonotype: One junction end disagrees with the germline gene, perhaps due to a read error. DNA for the CDR3: TGTGCCAACAGCTTATCCGGGGGGAGCGGGCAGTTCTTC. It translates to CANSLSGGSGQFF. The chain employs TRBV7-3 and TRBJ2-1; 7 bases map to TRBD2. From germline, CDR1 is SGHTA and CDR2 FQGTGA. The CDR3 spans 13 residues. The full variable domain, completed using reference TRBV7-3 and TRBJ2-1, is GAGVSQTPSNKVTEKGKYVELRCDPISGHTALYWYRQSLGQGPEFLIYFQGTGAADDSGLPNDRFFAVRPEGSVSTLKIQRTERGDSAVYLCANSLSGGSGQFFGPGTRLTVL.